The 25 T cell receptor beta chains below were found in one sample sequenced in a study of cytomegalovirus exposure and HLA in healthy donors (TCRdb year 2017). Receptor amplification or capture employed the immunoSEQ multiplex PCR assay. For the multiplex PCR, a mixture combining 60 forward primers for TCR Vbeta segments and 13 reverse primers for TCR Jbeta segments was used. TCRdb carries this immuneACCESS record with in-frame sequences only. Its versions omit some clonotypes, under half of them owing to an unresolved V gene in the studies checked, with the rest unexplained. A total of about 120,000 clones appear in this sample, over 60% of them only once. 1.5% of the sample is taken by the ten largest. Sequences were obtained from PBMCs. These receptors were obtained from a man aged 18 to 29 in good health and CMV-seronegative.

This clone has more than one count but fewer than ten. The V call is TRBV5-1, the J call TRBJ2-1; 8 bases line up with TRBD2. Germline assignment: CDR1 SGHRS and CDR2 YFSETQ. J gave up 2 bases and V 4 bases, and 11 bases lay outside the gene matches. The CDR3 is 17 amino acids. The CDR3 sequence is CASSRSGAAQTYNEQFF. Here the CDR3 DNA reads TGCGCCAGCAGCCGTAGCGGGGCAGCCCAAACCTACAATGAGCAGTTCTTC.

The V call is TRBV11-2, the J call TRBJ1-1, with TRBD1 identical over 7 bases. This CDR3 has 15 amino acids. The V and J ends lost 3 bases and 0 bases, in that order; junction bases with no gene match: 4. Germline-derived CDR1 and CDR2 are SGHAT and FQNNGV. CDR3 residues: CASSFSTGVNTEAFF. The CDR3 coding sequence is TGTGCCAGCAGCTTCTCAACAGGGGTGAACACTGAAGCTTTCTTT.

This chain joins TRBV10-3 and TRBJ1-2; 10 bases are shared with TRBD1. The CDR3 runs 14 residues. Germline lookup yields CDR1 ENHRY and CDR2 SYGVKD. J gave up 7 bases and V 4 bases, and 6 bases lay outside the gene matches. The CDR3 spells CAISGTGGSVGYTF. CDR3 DNA sequence: TGTGCCATCAGTGGGACAGGGGGATCTGTTGGCTACACCTTC.

The CDR3 nucleotides read TGTGCCAGCAGCCAAGGCGACAGTCAGCCCCAGCATTTT. It translates to CASSQGDSQPQHF. The chain has TRBV7-9 and TRBJ1-5; D possibly corresponds to TRBD1 (5 bases). Germline V gene sequence: CDR1 SEHNR, CDR2 FQNEAQ (reference sequence). Trimming took 5 bases from V and 6 from J, leaving 11 bases between them. This CDR3 spans 13 amino acids. Combining the CDR3 with reference TRBV7-9 and TRBJ1-5 gives the whole variable domain DTGVSQNPRHKITKRGQNVTFRCDPISEHNRLYWYRQTLGQGPEFLTYFQNEAQLEKSRLLSDRFSAERPKGSFSTLEIQRTEQGDSAMYLCASSQGDSQPQHFGDGTRLSIL.

The chain carries TRBV28 and TRBJ2-7, with 7 bases aligning to TRBD1. CDR1 and CDR2 from the germline V gene are MDHEN and SYDVKM. V lost 9 bases to trimming and J lost 1 base; unmatched junction nucleotides: 3. This CDR3 region has 12 residues. CDR3 in amino acids: CASKDRSYEQYF. CDR3 in DNA: TGTGCCAGTAAGGACAGGTCCTACGAGCAGTACTTC.

A note on this clone: Other nucleotide sequences in the sample specify the same CDR3. This rearrangement joins TRBV30 to TRBJ2-7; 8 bases line up with TRBD2. The trim removed 4 bases at V and 4 bases at J, leaving 3 bases unmatched. The germline V gene has CDR1 GTSNPN and CDR2 SVGIG (reference sequence). The CDR3 loop spans 12 amino acids. The CDR3, as DNA: TGTGCCTGGACCCGCGGGGGGTACGAGCAGTACTTC. Protein: CAWTRGGYEQYF. Looking up the rest from reference TRBV30 and TRBJ2-7 gives the full variable domain: SQTIHQWPATLVQPVGSPLSLECTVEGTSNPNLYWYRQAAGRGLQLLFYSVGIGQISSEVPQNLSASRPQDRQFILSSKKLLLSDSGFYLCAWTRGGYEQYFGPGTRLTVT.

The chain links TRBV25-1 to TRBJ1-4; D gene unclear. Trimming took off 4 bases at V and 8 bases at J, with 23 bases between the two ends. The CDR3 length is 17 residues. Germline CDR1 and CDR2: MGHDK and SYGVNS. For the CDR3, the DNA is TGTGCCAGCAGTGCTTGGACGGCAACGGGGTCCAAAGAAAAACTGTTTTTT. Translation gives CASSAWTATGSKEKLFF. Full variable domain (rest looked up from reference TRBV25-1 and TRBJ1-4): EADIYQTPRYLVIGTGKKITLECSQTMGHDKMYWYQQDPGMELHLIHYSYGVNSTEKGDLSSESTVSRIRTEHFPLTLESARPSHTSQYLCASSAWTATGSKEKLFFGSGTQLSVL.

The genes are TRBV13 and TRBJ1-1; D possibly corresponds to TRBD1 (5 bases). The CDR3 consists of 13 residues. From germline, CDR1 is PRHDT and CDR2 FYEKMQ (reference sequence). V shed 5 bases and J shed 3 bases, with 10 bases lying between them. Written as DNA, the CDR3 is TGTGCCAGCAGCCCCGCAGGGCACACTGAAGCTTTCTTT. This sequence encodes CASSPAGHTEAFF.

This chain connects TRBV14 to TRBJ1-1; D is unclear. Looked up from germline, CDR1 is SGHDN and CDR2 is FVKESK. Trimming removed 4 bases at V and 1 base at J, with 7 bases between. The CDR3 has 13 amino acids. For the CDR3, the DNA is TGTGCCAGCAGCCCCACAAGGAACACTGAAGCTTTCTTT. It translates to CASSPTRNTEAFF.

This clone was seen a few times. This chain joins TRBV19 and TRBJ1-5; D remains ambiguous. Trimming removed 7 bases at V and 7 bases at J, with 17 bases between. This CDR3 region has 14 residues. The germline V gene has CDR1 LNHDA and CDR2 SQIVND (reference sequence). The CDR3 DNA follows: TGTGCCAGTACCCACGGAGGCAGCCGGCAGCCCCAGCATTTT. This sequence encodes CASTHGGSRQPQHF.

This chain uses TRBV10-1 with TRBJ2-7, with TRBD1 matching over 7 bases. CDR1 and CDR2 from the germline V gene are WNHNN and SYGVQD (reference sequence). The J segment lost 6 bases and the V segment lost 6 bases, leaving 8 bases of the junction unmatched. The CDR3 spans 13 residues. The CDR3 protein is CASSPTGMGEQYF. The CDR3 DNA is TGCGCCAGCAGCCCGACAGGGATGGGCGAGCAGTACTTC.

This clone came up a few times. The rearrangement joins TRBV28 to TRBJ2-3; 8 bases align to TRBD2. With 10 bases clipped from V and 0 bases from J, the junction kept 3 bases outside the gene matches. This CDR3 is built from 13 residues. Germline V gene lookup returns CDR1 MDHEN and CDR2 SYDVKM. The DNA of the CDR3 is TGTGCCATCCAGCGGGGGAGCACAGATACGCAGTATTTT. Translated, it gives CAIQRGSTDTQYF.

The chain joins TRBV5-6 to TRBJ2-7; TRBD1 might be the D (5 bases). CDR3 length: 16 residues. Germline V gene sequence: CDR1 SGHDT, CDR2 YYEEEE. V lost 0 bases to trimming and J lost 4 bases, with 17 bases between them. As DNA, the CDR3 is TGTGCCAGCAGCTTGGAGGAGTGGCAGGGCGCTTACGAGCAGTACTTC. It codes for CASSLEEWQGAYEQYF.

The CDR3 DNA reads TGTGCCAGCAGTTTTCTCCTATCGGGGGGCGACCAGTTCTTC. It specifies CASSFLLSGGDQFF. The chain couples TRBV6-5 to TRBJ2-1; D possibly corresponds to TRBD2 (7 bases). The CDR3 runs 14 residues. V lost 4 bases and J 13 bases, leaving 20 bases between the germline ends. The germline CDR1 and CDR2 sequences are MNHEY and SVGAGI.

A single count supports this clone. This sequence joins TRBV5-1 and TRBJ2-5; D may be TRBD1 (6 bases). Germline V CDR1 and CDR2: SGHRS, YFSETQ. CDR3 length: 16 residues. Trimming pared 4 bases from V and 0 bases from J, leaving 16 bases between. CDR3: CASSPLRTAYQETQYF. The CDR3 nucleotides read TGCGCCAGCAGCCCCCTCCGGACAGCGTACCAAGAGACCCAGTACTTC.

The sample holds one count of this clone. This chain links TRBV18 with TRBJ2-5; D ambiguous. From germline, CDR1 is KGHSH and CDR2 LQKENI. Trimming left V 3 bases short and J 4 bases short, with 9 bases between. This CDR3 region has 13 residues. This CDR3 reads CASSPKSGETQYF. The CDR3 DNA follows: TGTGCCAGCTCACCTAAATCGGGAGAGACCCAGTACTTC.

In this sample, this clone turned up a few times. The V gene is TRBV6-1, the J gene TRBJ2-7, with D possibly being TRBD2 (6 bases). V lost 6 bases and J lost 4, with 19 bases in between. The CDR3 contains 15 residues. Germline CDR1 reads MNHNS; CDR2 reads SASEGT. The CDR3 loop is CASREARGTMYEQYF. The CDR3 nucleotides are TGTGCCAGCAGGGAGGCGCGGGGTACGATGTACGAGCAGTACTTC.

The sample holds one count of this clone. The gene calls are TRBV7-2 and TRBJ2-3; 14 bases line up with TRBD2. The germline gives CDR1 SGHTA, CDR2 FQGNSA. This CDR3 contains 18 residues. Trimming at V came to 5 bases and at J to 3 bases, leaving 10 bases not matched to a gene. The CDR3 bases are TGTGCCAGCAGCCTGGGACTAGCGGGGGCCGTAATTACAGATACGCAGTATTTT. Amino acid sequence: CASSLGLAGAVITDTQYF.

The V call is TRBV27, the J call TRBJ2-1; a possible D gene is TRBD1 (6 bases). The germline V and J ends were trimmed by 7 bases and 9 bases, with 22 bases remaining between them. Germline V lookup: CDR1 MNHEY, CDR2 SMNVEV (reference sequence). This CDR3 comprises 15 residues. CDR3 region: CASTPFSDSRSEQFF. The CDR3 region has the DNA TGTGCCAGCACTCCCTTTTCGGACAGTCGTAGTGAGCAGTTCTTC.

The chain employs TRBV6-1 and TRBJ1-5; D gene unclear. The germline V gene has CDR1 MNHNS and CDR2 SASEGT. V gave up 7 bases and J gave up 0 bases, with 7 bases separating them. CDR3 length: 13 residues. CDR3 amino acids: CASTSYSNQPQHF. The CDR3 DNA follows: TGTGCCAGCACTTCGTATAGCAATCAGCCCCAGCATTTT.

The CDR3 spells CASSQEGRGKPQHF. In nucleotides, the CDR3 is TGCGCCAGCAGCCAAGAAGGGAGGGGAAAGCCCCAGCATTTT. The chain employs TRBV4-1 and TRBJ1-5, with D maybe TRBD1 (5 bases). CDR1 and CDR2 from the germline V gene are MGHRA and YSYEKL. V was clipped by 0 bases and J by 8 bases, with 11 bases between them. CDR3 length: 14 amino acids.

V and J are TRBV9 and TRBJ2-1, with TRBD2 identical over 15 bases. The germline CDR1 and CDR2 sequences are SGDLS and YYNGEE. This CDR3 is built from 15 residues. J lost 10 bases, V lost 3 bases, and 5 bases had no gene match. The CDR3 here is CASSGEGLAGGEQFF. CDR3 in DNA: TGTGCCAGCAGCGGAGAGGGACTAGCGGGAGGCGAGCAGTTCTTC.

The chain has TRBV27 and TRBJ1-2, with 7 positions matching TRBD1. Germline CDR1 and CDR2: MNHEY and SMNVEV (reference sequence). Trimming removed 8 bases from V and 4 bases from J; junction bases left unmatched: 1. This CDR3 is 11 amino acids long. The CDR3 protein is CASGQVYGYTF. The CDR3, as DNA: TGTGCCAGCGGACAGGTCTATGGCTACACCTTC.

The CDR3 nucleotides read TGTGCCAGCAGTGCCCGAGGGGGCCAGCCCCAGCATTTT. Translation: CASSARGGQPQHF. The V and J genes are TRBV6-1 and TRBJ1-5, with 7 bases aligning to TRBD1. CDR3 length equals 13 residues. Germline CDR1 is MNHNS and CDR2 is SASEGT. V lost 4 bases to trimming and J lost 7 bases; unmatched junction nucleotides: 4.

The chain recombines TRBV29-1 with TRBJ2-5, with D perhaps matching TRBD1 (5 bases). Deletions cut 3 bases from V and 5 bases from J, with 13 bases between. The CDR3 extends over 13 amino acids. Germline V gene data show CDR1 as SQVTM and CDR2 as ANQGSEA. This CDR3 is CSVEWGFGETQYF. CDR3 bases: TGCAGCGTTGAGTGGGGCTTTGGGGAGACCCAGTACTTC.